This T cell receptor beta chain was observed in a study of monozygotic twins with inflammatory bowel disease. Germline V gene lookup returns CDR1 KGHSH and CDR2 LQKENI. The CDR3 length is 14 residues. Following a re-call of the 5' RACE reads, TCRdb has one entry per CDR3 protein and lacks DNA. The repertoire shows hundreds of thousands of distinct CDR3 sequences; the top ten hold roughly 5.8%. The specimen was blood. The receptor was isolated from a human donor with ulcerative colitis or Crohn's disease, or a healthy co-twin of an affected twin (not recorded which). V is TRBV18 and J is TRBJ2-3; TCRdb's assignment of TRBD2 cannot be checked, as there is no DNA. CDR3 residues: CASSPKAGTDTQYF.